Sequencing of this TCR beta chain was carried out in a study of T cell changes during pregnancy in multiple sclerosis. TCRdb's copy holds only in-frame clones and misses some; the assay was immunoSEQ multiplex PCR. The repertoire has approximately 46,000 clones, about 91% of them found once; the top ten carry around 8.1%. The trim removed 5 bases at V and 3 bases at J, leaving 3 bases unmatched. The CDR3 is made up of 13 amino acids. The V gene's germline CDR1 is SGHAT and CDR2 FQNNGV. The chain has TRBV11-2 and TRBJ1-1; TRBD1 agrees at 7 bases. This TCR came from a female donor with multiple sclerosis, enrolled in a pregnancy study. The sample here was CD8+ T cells from peripheral blood mononuclear cells, taken after pregnancy. The CDR3 sequence: CASSKTGDTEAFF. The CDR3 DNA reads as TGTGCCAGCAGCAAAACAGGGGACACTGAAGCTTTCTTT.